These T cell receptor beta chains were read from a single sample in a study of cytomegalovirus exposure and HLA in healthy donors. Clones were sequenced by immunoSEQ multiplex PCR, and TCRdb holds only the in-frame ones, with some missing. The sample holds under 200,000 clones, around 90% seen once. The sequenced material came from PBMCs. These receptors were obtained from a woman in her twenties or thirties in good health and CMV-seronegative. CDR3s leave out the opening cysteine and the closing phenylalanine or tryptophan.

CDR3: ASSARGGGTQY
J: TRBJ2-3
V: TRBV2

CDR3: ASSHGLAGPIRGTDTQY
J: TRBJ2-3
V: TRBV5-1

CDR3: ASSLGGDGEKLF
J: TRBJ1-4
V: TRBV5-4

CDR3: ASSLLSGDPAEQY
J: TRBJ2-7
V: TRBV5-1

CDR3: SVARGGVISYGYT
J: TRBJ1-2
V: TRBV29-1

CDR3: ASSARTGVGQPQH
J: TRBJ1-5
V: TRBV5-8

CDR3: ASSLRRPGELF
J: TRBJ2-2
V: TRBV5-6

CDR3: ASRAGDNEQF
J: TRBJ2-1
V: TRBV7-3

CDR3: AIRAGLEAF
J: TRBJ1-1
V: TRBV10-3

CDR3: ASSMAWGAGELF
J: TRBJ2-2
V: TRBV27

CDR3: ASRGQGLANYGYT
J: TRBJ1-2
V: TRBV2

CDR3: ASSLGAQGVYNEQF
J: TRBJ2-1
V: TRBV9

CDR3: ASSRSAGGSSGANVLT
J: TRBJ2-6
V: TRBV5-1

CDR3: ASMSGGRGNEQF
J: TRBJ2-1
V: TRBV6-6

CDR3: ASSLDRRRVT
J: TRBJ1-2
V: TRBV11-2

CDR3: ASSVATAGELF
J: TRBJ2-2
V: TRBV9

CDR3: ASSLTSTGSGEQF
J: TRBJ2-1
V: TRBV5-1

CDR3: ASSGAPGQGTEAF
J: TRBJ1-1
V: TRBV2

CDR3: ASSYRGPNQPQH
J: TRBJ1-5
V: TRBV19

CDR3: ASTPLGQNSYEQY
J: .
V: TRBV28

CDR3: ASSPARDNSRKLF
J: TRBJ1-4
V: TRBV6-6

CDR3: ASSQRQGISSGANVLT
J: TRBJ2-6
V: TRBV4-1

CDR3: ASSLGAGTNTEAF
J: TRBJ1-1
V: TRBV5-4

CDR3: ASMGTGGLGGELF
J: TRBJ2-2
V: TRBV6-5

CDR3: ASSRQDVTNEKLF
J: TRBJ1-4
V: TRBV2

CDR3: ASSLVGGTGRTQY
J: TRBJ2-3
V: TRBV7-2